This T cell receptor beta chain is from a study of control samples from healthy donors and cancer patients (dated by TCRdb to 2018 to 2021). The CDR3 has 13 amino acids, counting the end cysteine and phenylalanine. The read is trimmed to its CDR3 DNA, 39 bases read in frame from base 1. A word on this clone: Which antigen it targets is not known. Base qualities are missing; no much larger clone stands one base away.

To prepare the library, the immunoSEQ multiplex PCR assay was applied. The clones in this table, taken by TCRdb from immuneACCESS, are in-frame only. Not every clone is retained; where verified, under half of the shortfall comes from an unresolved V gene, and the cause of the rest is unknown. The sample profile shows 45,000 to 55,000 clones; approximately 93% of them were found once. Of the sample, 20% to 25% falls within the top ten clones. This chain is built from TRBV21-1 and TRBJ1-2. TRBV21-1 represents a pseudogene. The specimen sequenced was PBMCs. The clonotype was recovered from a woman aged 45-59 years with head and neck cancer. The CDR3: CASSAGGNYGYTF. The DNA sequence reads TGTGCCAGCAGCGCGGGGGGTAACTATGGCTACACCTTC.